Listed below are T cell receptor beta chains from one sample, sequenced in a study of T cell changes during pregnancy in multiple sclerosis. Sequenced by immunoSEQ multiplex PCR; TCRdb stores in-frame clones only, minus some. The table records fewer than 55,000 clones, 85% to 90% of them present only once. The sequencing here drew on peripheral blood, taken in the second trimester of pregnancy. These receptors came from a female donor in good health, enrolled as a control in a pregnancy study. Each CDR3 is given with its conserved first and last residue. D genes are given only for firm matches. Clone size is stated in some rows and not others, as once, few, many or a class when expanded.

D gene,clone size,J gene,V gene,CDR3 DNA,CDR3 protein
NA,once,TRBJ2-1,TRBV19,TGTGCCAGTAGTATATTCGAGGTAGGTGAGCAGTTCTTC,CASSIFEVGEQFF
TRBD1,once,TRBJ2-6,TRBV27,TGTGCCAGCAGCTCAGGGGGTGCTGGGGCCAACGTCCTGACTTTC,CASSSGGAGANVLTF
NA,NA,TRBJ1-5,TRBV6-5,TGTGCCAGCAGTTATAGTCGACAGTTGAATCAGCCCCAGCATTTT,CASSYSRQLNQPQHF
NA,once,TRBJ1-5,TRBV27,TGTGCCAGCAGTTTCGCCGGGACACCATTTGCTTGGCCCCAGCATTTT,CASSFAGTPFAWPQHF
TRBD1,few,TRBJ1-6,TRBV30,TGTGCCTGGGACAGGGGTTCACCCCTCCACTTT,CAWDRGSPLHF
NA,NA,TRBJ2-2,TRBV19,TGTGCCAGCCGAGCCGGGGGGCAGGTCGGGGAGCTGTTTTTT,CASRAGGQVGELFF
NA,NA,TRBJ1-1,TRBV4-2,TGTGCCAGCAGCCAAGGGTCCGGAGGACAGAGGAACACTGAAGCTTTCTTT,CASSQGSGGQRNTEAFF
NA,NA,TRBJ1-1,TRBV27,TGTGCCAGCAGTTTATACTCCGATGGTAGGACAGCGAACACTGAAGCTTTCTTT,CASSLYSDGRTANTEAFF
TRBD1,NA,TRBJ1-2,TRBV6-4,TGTGCCAGCAGTGGGGACAGGGGCTGGGATAGACTAGTCTATGGCTACACCTTC,CASSGDRGWDRLVYGYTF
NA,once,TRBJ1-2,TRBV7-8,TGTGCCAGCAGCTTAGGCAGGGCCGCGGAGAATGGCTACACCTTC,CASSLGRAAENGYTF
NA,NA,TRBJ1-1,TRBV29-1,TGCAGCACAAGTACACTGAACACTGAAGCTTTCTTT,CSTSTLNTEAFF
TRBD1,NA,TRBJ1-1,TRBV2,TGTGCCAGCAGCGCGACAGGGGTGAACACTGAAGCTTTCTTT,CASSATGVNTEAFF
TRBD2,NA,TRBJ2-5,TRBV19,TGTGCCAGTAGTATAGGAACTAGCGTACTCGGGACCCAGTACTTC,CASSIGTSVLGTQYF
NA,NA,TRBJ1-1,TRBV19,TGTGCCAGTAGTATCGGGACAAAGGACACTGAAGCTTTCTTT,CASSIGTKDTEAFF
NA,NA,TRBJ2-1,TRBV2,TGTGCCAGCAGTCCCGCGTGGGAGCAGTTCTTC,CASSPAWEQFF
NA,NA,TRBJ2-1,TRBV6-4,TGTGCCAGCAGTGACCCGAACAGGGGTCGGGAGCTGATAAATGAGCAGTTCTTC,CASSDPNRGRELINEQFF
NA,NA,TRBJ2-3,TRBV7-9,TGTGCCAGCAGGACTCGCACAGATACGCAGTATTTT,CASRTRTDTQYF
TRBD2,NA,TRBJ2-5,TRBV5-1,TGCGCCAGCAGCGAAGACGGGGCTAGCGGCCGGACCCAGTACTTC,CASSEDGASGRTQYF
NA,few,TRBJ2-1,TRBV19,TGTGCCAGTAGTATAGATCACGGCGGGTCATCCTACAATGAGCAGTTCTTC,CASSIDHGGSSYNEQFF
TRBD1,NA,TRBJ1-1,TRBV6-1,TGTGCCAGCAGTGGCGGGACAGGGGAATACACTGAAGCTTTCTTT,CASSGGTGEYTEAFF
TRBD1,once,TRBJ1-1,TRBV7-9,TGTGCCAGCAGCTCGATGGGACAGGGGAACACTGAAGCTTTCTTT,CASSSMGQGNTEAFF
NA,medium-sized,TRBJ1-2,TRBV6-5,TGTGCCAGCAGTTACGTCGGGGGTGGCTACACCTTC,CASSYVGGGYTF
TRBD2,NA,TRBJ2-4,TRBV9,TGTGCCAGCAGCGTAGATCCGGGAGGGATTGACATTCAGTACTTC,CASSVDPGGIDIQYF
NA,NA,TRBJ2-2,TRBV29-1,TGCAGCGTTGGTAGCGGCACCGGGGAGCTGTTTTTT,CSVGSGTGELFF
NA,NA,TRBJ1-2,TRBV6-5,TGTGCCAGCTCTAACGGACAGAGCTATGGCTACACCTTC,CASSNGQSYGYTF
TRBD2,NA,TRBJ2-2,TRBV15,TGTGCCACCAGCAGAGAACTAGCGGGAGCCTCCAGGGAGCTGTTTTTT,CATSRELAGASRELFF
TRBD2,NA,TRBJ2-3,TRBV5-6,TGTGCCAGCAGCCCGGGACTAGCGGGGGGGCTGGGCACAGATACGCAGTATTTT,CASSPGLAGGLGTDTQYF
NA,NA,TRBJ2-1,TRBV10-3,TGTGCCATCAGCGCGACCCGAGGCGAGAATGAGCAGTTCTTC,CAISATRGENEQFF
NA,NA,TRBJ1-1,TRBV19,TGTGCCAGTAGTGAGCCCACGAGGACTGAAGCTTTCTTT,CASSEPTRTEAFF
NA,NA,TRBJ2-6,TRBV30,TGTGCCTGGGGGAGCTCTGGGGCCAACGTCCTGACTTTC,CAWGSSGANVLTF
TRBD1,NA,TRBJ2-2,TRBV19,TGTGCCAGTAGTCCCGACAGGGGGCGGCCCACCGGGGAGCTGTTTTTT,CASSPDRGRPTGELFF
TRBD1,few,TRBJ1-1,TRBV6-7,TGTGCCAGCAGTTCGGGACAGCTGAACACTGAAGCTTTCTTT,CASSSGQLNTEAFF
NA,NA,TRBJ1-4,TRBV2,TGTGCCAGCAGTGGTGGGCGTTTGGAAAAACTGTTTTTT,CASSGGRLEKLFF
TRBD2,NA,TRBJ2-2,TRBV11-2,TGTGCCAGCAGCTTGGGACTAGCGGGATCTTATACCGGGGAGCTGTTTTTT,CASSLGLAGSYTGELFF
TRBD1,few,TRBJ1-1,TRBV4-3,TGCGCCAGCAGCCAGACGGACAGGGGGCTGAACACTGAAGCTTTCTTT,CASSQTDRGLNTEAFF
TRBD2,NA,TRBJ2-2,TRBV5-4,TGTGCCAGCAGCTCACTAGCGGGGGGAGGCACCGGGGAGCTGTTTTTT,CASSSLAGGGTGELFF
NA,NA,TRBJ2-5,TRBV5-1,TGCGCCAGCAGCGAGGGGACTCAAGAGACCCAGTACTTC,CASSEGTQETQYF
NA,NA,TRBJ2-3,TRBV4-3,TGCGCCAGCAGCCAAGTCGGCGGGCGGGCCGGGGCGCAGTATTTT,CASSQVGGRAGAQYF
TRBD1,once,TRBJ2-7,TRBV5-1,TGCGCCAGCAGCTTCACCCGCCGGGACAGCTCCTACGAGCAGTACTTC,CASSFTRRDSSYEQYF
NA,NA,TRBJ2-3,TRBV9,TGTGCCAGCAGCGCCCGCCACTTTAGCACAGATACGCAGTATTTT,CASSARHFSTDTQYF
NA,NA,TRBJ2-2,TRBV19,TGTGCCAGTAGTATACGCGGGGCGAGGACCGGGGAGCTGTTTTTT,CASSIRGARTGELFF
NA,NA,TRBJ2-5,TRBV11-3,TGTGCCAGCAGCTTAGGGCGGGGCCAAGAGACCCAGTACTTC,CASSLGRGQETQYF
NA,NA,TRBJ2-7,TRBV7-2,TGTGCCAGCAGCTTAGAGTTTGCAGGGACCTACGAGCAGTACTTC,CASSLEFAGTYEQYF
TRBD2,NA,TRBJ2-1,TRBV27,TGTGCCAGCCAGACGGGGGGCAATGAGCAGTTCTTC,CASQTGGNEQFF
NA,NA,TRBJ1-5,TRBV15,TGTGCCACCAGCAGTTCCTCAGGTCAGCCCCAGCATTTT,CATSSSSGQPQHF
TRBD1,NA,TRBJ2-5,TRBV29-1,TGCAGCGTTGGCGGGACAGGTCGTAGAGAGACCCAGTACTTC,CSVGGTGRRETQYF
TRBD2,NA,TRBJ2-1,TRBV6-4,TGTGCCAGCAGTGGGGGTAATAGCGGGAGCGGTGAGCAGTTCTTC,CASSGGNSGSGEQFF
NA,NA,TRBJ1-3,TRBV30,TGTGCCTGGAAGAGGAGGGGAAACACCATATATTTT,CAWKRRGNTIYF
NA,NA,TRBJ2-5,TRBV21-1,TGTGCCAGCAGCTTGTATGGCGGGAGGGGAGGTGAGACCCAGTACTTC,CASSLYGGRGGETQYF
NA,NA,TRBJ1-2,TRBV30,TGTGCCTGGAGTCTAGGCACCGGGGGGGGCTATGGCTACACCTTC,CAWSLGTGGGYGYTF
NA,NA,TRBJ1-5,TRBV5-6,TGTGCCAGCAGCCCGGGGGACAATCAGCCCCAGCATTTT,CASSPGDNQPQHF
NA,NA,TRBJ1-5,TRBV27,TGTGCCAGCAGCTGGTCAGGGAATCAGCCCCAGCATTTT,CASSWSGNQPQHF
NA,NA,TRBJ1-2,TRBV7-9,TGTGCCAGCAGCTCCCGGACAGAAAACAACTATGGCTACACCTTC,CASSSRTENNYGYTF